The 10 T cell receptor beta chains reported below all come from one sample, sequenced in a study of regulatory T cells. Broader study findings: In CD3G-deficient patients, conventional CD4+ T cells were enriched for hydrophobic CDR3 residues at positions 6 and 7.

Their antigens remain unidentified. Amplification used 52 TRBV primers and 13 TRBJ primers. Method: immunoSEQ multiplex PCR; TCRdb's copy keeps in-frame clones and lacks some. This sample yields fewer than 20,000 clones, of which around 80% are seen a single time; around 7.8% belongs to the top ten. The sequencing sample was made of conventional CD4+ T cells sorted from blood. These receptors were obtained from a person aged 30 to 40 with CD3G deficiency.

This clone was detected only a few times. The chain has TRBV28 and TRBJ1-4; TRBD1 agrees at 11 bases. The CDR3 has 15 residues. The germline V gene has CDR1 MDHEN and CDR2 SYDVKM. V was pared by 1 base and J by 9 bases, with 4 bases of the junction left unmatched. The CDR3 DNA is TGTGCCAGCAGTTTATCCGGACAGGGGGCCAAAAAACTGTTTTTT. This gives the protein CASSLSGQGAKKLFF.

This chain uses TRBV6-6 with TRBJ2-3; 9 bases fit TRBD1. Germline-derived CDR1 and CDR2 are MNHNY and SVGAGI (reference sequence). V lost 7 bases to trimming and J lost 10 bases; unmatched junction nucleotides: 6. The CDR3 is 12 amino acids. The CDR3 DNA is TGTGCCAGCAACCGACAGGGGGACGCGCAGTATTTT. Protein: CASNRQGDAQYF.

This clone showed up just a few times. CDR3: CASSAIWGSNTEAFF. CDR3 nucleotides: TGTGCCAGCAGTGCAATTTGGGGGTCGAACACTGAAGCTTTCTTT. The J gene is TRBJ1-1, the V gene TRBV6-1; D may be TRBD1 (5 bases). CDR3 length equals 15 residues. V was clipped by 4 bases and J by 1 base, with 13 bases between them. The V gene's germline CDR1 is MNHNS and CDR2 SASEGT.

The chain recombines TRBV11-2 with TRBJ2-5, with D hard to call. The CDR3 has 13 amino acids. V shed 1 base and J shed 7 bases, with 10 bases lying between them. CDR1 SGHAT and CDR2 FQNNGV come from the germline V gene. CDR3 bases: TGTGCCAGCAGCTTAGGTCCTACTGGGACCCAGTACTTC. Its translation: CASSLGPTGTQYF.

The CDR3 region has the DNA TGTGCCAGCAGCTTGCGGAGAACTGGGGCCAACGTCCTGACTTTC. Translating gives CASSLRRTGANVLTF. The rearrangement joins TRBV7-8 to TRBJ2-6; no definite D call. Germline CDR1 is SGHVS and CDR2 is FQNEAQ. The CDR3 extends over 15 amino acids. V gave up 3 bases and J gave up 2 bases, with 8 bases separating them. Supplemented by reference TRBV7-8 and TRBJ2-6, the full variable domain reads GAGVSQSPRYKVAKRGQDVALRCDPISGHVSLFWYQQALGQGPEFLTYFQNEAQLDKSGLPSDRFFAERPEGSVSTLKIQRTQQEDSAVYLCASSLRRTGANVLTFGAGSRLTVL.

This chain uses TRBV7-9 with TRBJ1-1; the D gene is possibly TRBD1 (5 bases). The CDR3 is 15 residues long. Germline CDR1 and CDR2: SEHNR and FQNEAQ (reference sequence). The V end was cut by 5 bases, the J end by 0 bases, with 13 bases between. The CDR3 reads CASSPLGALNTEAFF. CDR3 coding DNA: TGTGCCAGCAGCCCCCTTGGGGCCTTGAACACTGAAGCTTTCTTT.

V and J are TRBV19 and TRBJ2-1, with D possibly TRBD1 on 5 matching bases. The ends were cut back, 4 bases at V and 0 bases at J, with 13 bases in the middle. Germline CDR1 LNHDA, CDR2 SQIVND (reference sequence). The CDR3 runs 16 residues. In DNA, the CDR3 is TGTGCCAGTAGTAAACACAGGCCTAGCTCCTACAATGAGCAGTTCTTC. Translating it yields CASSKHRPSSYNEQFF. Full variable domain (missing parts from reference TRBV19 and TRBJ2-1): DGGITQSPKYLFRKEGQNVTLSCEQNLNHDAMYWYRQDPGQGLRLIYYSQIVNDFQKGDIAEGYSVSREKKESFPLTVTSAQKNPTAFYLCASSKHRPSSYNEQFFGPGTRLTVL.

This chain uses TRBV9 with TRBJ2-4; D unclear. Looked up from germline, CDR1 is SGDLS and CDR2 is YYNGEE. There are 13 residues in the CDR3. The V end lost 5 bases, the J end lost 9 bases, and 15 bases lay between the germline ends. CDR3 sequence (DNA): TGTGCCAGCAGTCTGACACCGTACAGCATTCAGTACTTC. This gives the protein CASSLTPYSIQYF.

The V and J genes are TRBV6-1 and TRBJ2-2; D may be TRBD2 (5 bases). CDR1 and CDR2 from the germline V gene are MNHNS and SASEGT. V lost 6 bases and J lost 6, with 14 bases in between. The CDR3 runs to 14 residues. The CDR3 sequence is CASRRDPGAGELFF. The CDR3 nucleotides are TGTGCCAGCAGAAGAGACCCCGGGGCCGGGGAGCTGTTTTTT.

The rearrangement joins TRBV28 to TRBJ2-7, with 11 bases matching TRBD1. The CDR3 is made up of 16 amino acids. V trimming: 6 bases; J trimming: 1 base; junction bases outside the gene matches: 8. Germline values: CDR1 MDHEN, CDR2 SYDVKM. This CDR3 is CASSGPGQGDSYEQYF. CDR3 DNA sequence: TGTGCCAGCAGCGGCCCGGGACAGGGGGATTCCTACGAGCAGTACTTC.